This T cell receptor beta chain was obtained from a study of cytomegalovirus exposure and HLA in healthy donors. The germline V gene has CDR1 GTSNPN and CDR2 SVGIG (reference sequence). The CDR3 spans 13 residues. V was clipped by 5 bases and J by 1 base; unmatched bases: 4. Study-level findings and limits: Analysis performed later showed TCR beta chains linked to HLA being more clonally expanded than equally common others. In an earlier analysis, productive rearrangement rates for most beta V segments clustered near 87% or 30%. Researchers counted around 180 TCR beta chains as cytomegalovirus-associated. It emerged from a later analysis that several of the most significant clusters appeared to be linked to common viral pathogens.

With 60 Vbeta and 13 Jbeta primers, the PCR was carried out. Clones were read by immunoSEQ multiplex PCR, and TCRdb kept only the in-frame ones, dropping some. The profile shows roughly 130,000 clones, 80% of them singletons. About this clone: Its antigen is still unknown.

Sequenced sample: PBMCs. The TCR comes from a man aged 35 to 55 in good health and CMV-seronegative. The gene calls are TRBV30 and TRBJ2-5; TRBD1 matches at 7 bases. The CDR3 region has the DNA TGTGCCTGGCAAGGGGGCTTCCAAGAGACCCAGTACTTC. This translates into CAWQGGFQETQYF.